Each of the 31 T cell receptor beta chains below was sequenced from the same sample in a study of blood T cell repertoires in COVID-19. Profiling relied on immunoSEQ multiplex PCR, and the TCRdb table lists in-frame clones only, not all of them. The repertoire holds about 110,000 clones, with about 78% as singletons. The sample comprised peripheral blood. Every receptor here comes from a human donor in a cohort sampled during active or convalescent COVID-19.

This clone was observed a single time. The DNA for the CDR3 is TGTGCCAGCAGCTTTCATTGGGGACAGGGGGTCCATGAGCAGTTCTTC. This translates into CASSFHWGQGVHEQFF. The chain uses TRBV7-9 and TRBJ2-1, with 11 bases that match TRBD1. V trimming: 3 bases; J trimming: 8 bases; junction bases outside the gene matches: 9. Germline V gene data show CDR1 as SEHNR and CDR2 as FQNEAQ (reference sequence). CDR3 length: 16 amino acids.

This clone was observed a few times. The CDR3 region is CASTKARTGPTTNEKLFF. CDR3 nucleotide sequence: TGTGCCAGCACAAAGGCCCGGACAGGCCCTACAACTAATGAAAAACTGTTTTTT. V usage is TRBV18 and J usage is TRBJ1-4; 7 positions match TRBD1. V dropped 8 bases and J dropped 0; count of bases not matched to a gene: 15. Per the germline V gene, CDR1 is KGHSH and CDR2 is LQKENI. The CDR3 contains 18 residues.

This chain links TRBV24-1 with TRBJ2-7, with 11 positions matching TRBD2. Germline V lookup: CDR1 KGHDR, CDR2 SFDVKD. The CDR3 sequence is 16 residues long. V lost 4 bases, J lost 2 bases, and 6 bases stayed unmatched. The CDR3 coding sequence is TGTGCCACCAGTGACCCCACTAGCGGGAGCGCCTACGAGCAGTACTTC. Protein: CATSDPTSGSAYEQYF.

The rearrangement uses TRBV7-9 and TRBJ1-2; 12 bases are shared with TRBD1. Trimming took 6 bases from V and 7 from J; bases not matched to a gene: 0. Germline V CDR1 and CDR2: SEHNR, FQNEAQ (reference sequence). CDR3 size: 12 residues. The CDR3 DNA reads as TGTGCCAGCAGGGGACAGGGGGCTGGCTACACCTTC. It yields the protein CASRGQGAGYTF.

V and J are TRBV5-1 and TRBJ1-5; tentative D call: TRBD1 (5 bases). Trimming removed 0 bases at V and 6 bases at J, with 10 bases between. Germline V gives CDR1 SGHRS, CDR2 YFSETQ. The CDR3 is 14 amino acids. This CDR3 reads CASSLDGGTQPQHF. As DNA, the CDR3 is TGCGCCAGCAGCTTGGATGGGGGGACTCAGCCCCAGCATTTT.

The CDR3 is CASSQVLAGYQETQYF. For the CDR3, the DNA is TGTGCCAGCAGCCAAGTTCTAGCGGGTTACCAAGAGACCCAGTACTTC. This rearrangement joins TRBV3-1 (or the pseudogene TRBV3-2) to TRBJ2-5, with TRBD2 identical over 8 bases. The germline V gene has CDR1 LGHDT and CDR2 YNNKEL (reference sequence). The CDR3 consists of 16 residues. V was clipped by 1 base and J by 0 bases; unmatched bases: 4.

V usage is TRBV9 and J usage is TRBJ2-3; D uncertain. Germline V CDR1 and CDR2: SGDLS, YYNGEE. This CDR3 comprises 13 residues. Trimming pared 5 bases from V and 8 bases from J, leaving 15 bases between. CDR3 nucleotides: TGTGCCAGCAGAGGTGTCCCCGCAGGTACGCAGTATTTT. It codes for CASRGVPAGTQYF.

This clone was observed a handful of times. The CDR3 DNA sequence: TGTGCCAGCACCTCAGCGGGAAACCTCGGAGAGTACTATGGCTACACCTTC. It is translated as CASTSAGNLGEYYGYTF. The chain employs TRBV28 and TRBJ1-2; no clear D. The V end was cut by 7 bases, the J end by 3 bases, with 24 bases between. Germline CDR1 MDHEN, CDR2 SYDVKM. This CDR3 comprises 17 residues.

CDR3 loop: CASSPRQGMGMGYEQYF. The CDR3 DNA reads as TGTGCCAGCAGCCCCCGACAGGGGATGGGGATGGGCTACGAGCAGTACTTC. The rearrangement joins TRBV7-6 to TRBJ2-7; TRBD1 agrees at 8 bases. This CDR3 spans 17 amino acids. Per germline, CDR1 SGHVS and CDR2 FNYEAQ. V shed 5 bases and J 3 bases; nucleotides not matched to a gene: 15.

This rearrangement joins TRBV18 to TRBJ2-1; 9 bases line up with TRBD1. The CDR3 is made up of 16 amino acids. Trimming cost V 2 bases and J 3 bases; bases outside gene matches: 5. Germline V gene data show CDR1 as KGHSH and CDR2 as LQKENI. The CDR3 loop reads CASSPSGQGRYNEQFF. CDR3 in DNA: TGTGCCAGCTCACCATCGGGACAGGGACGCTACAATGAGCAGTTCTTC.

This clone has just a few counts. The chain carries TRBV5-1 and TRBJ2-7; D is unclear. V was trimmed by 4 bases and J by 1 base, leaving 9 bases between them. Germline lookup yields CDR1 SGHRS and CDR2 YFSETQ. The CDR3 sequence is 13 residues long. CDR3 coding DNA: TGCGCCAGCAGCGCCTCAGTTTCCTACGAGCAGTACTTC. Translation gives CASSASVSYEQYF.

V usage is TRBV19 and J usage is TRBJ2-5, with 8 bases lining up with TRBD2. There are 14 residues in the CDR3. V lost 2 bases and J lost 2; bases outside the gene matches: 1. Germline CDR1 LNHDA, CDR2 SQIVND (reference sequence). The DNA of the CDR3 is TGTGCCAGTAGTATAAGCGGGAGTCAAGAGACCCAGTACTTC. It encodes CASSISGSQETQYF.

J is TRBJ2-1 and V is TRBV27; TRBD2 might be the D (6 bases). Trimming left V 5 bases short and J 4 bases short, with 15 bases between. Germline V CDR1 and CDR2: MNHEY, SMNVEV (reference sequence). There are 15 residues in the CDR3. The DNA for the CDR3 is TGTGCCAGCAGTCCGCGGACTAACACGTACAATGAGCAGTTCTTC. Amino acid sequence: CASSPRTNTYNEQFF.

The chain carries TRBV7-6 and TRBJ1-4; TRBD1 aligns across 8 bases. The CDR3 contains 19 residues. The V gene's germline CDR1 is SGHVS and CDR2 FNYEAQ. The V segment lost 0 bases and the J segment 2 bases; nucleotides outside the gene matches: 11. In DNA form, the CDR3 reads TGTGCCAGCAGCTTAGCCTATAAATATGACAGGGGCACTAATGAAAAACTGTTTTTT. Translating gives CASSLAYKYDRGTNEKLFF.

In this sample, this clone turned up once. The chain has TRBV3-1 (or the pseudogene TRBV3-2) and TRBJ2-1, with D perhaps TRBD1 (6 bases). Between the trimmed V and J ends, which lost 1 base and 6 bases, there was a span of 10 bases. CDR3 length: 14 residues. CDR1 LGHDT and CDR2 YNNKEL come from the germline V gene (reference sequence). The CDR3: CASSQAGTRNEQFF. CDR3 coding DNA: TGTGCCAGCAGCCAAGCTGGGACACGCAATGAGCAGTTCTTC.

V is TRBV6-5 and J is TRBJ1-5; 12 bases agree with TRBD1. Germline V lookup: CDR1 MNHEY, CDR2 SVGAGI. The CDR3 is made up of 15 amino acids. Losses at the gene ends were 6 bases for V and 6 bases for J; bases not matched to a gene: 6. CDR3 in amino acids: CASRPGTGGIQPQHF. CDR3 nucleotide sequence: TGTGCCAGCAGGCCCGGGACAGGGGGCATTCAGCCCCAGCATTTT.

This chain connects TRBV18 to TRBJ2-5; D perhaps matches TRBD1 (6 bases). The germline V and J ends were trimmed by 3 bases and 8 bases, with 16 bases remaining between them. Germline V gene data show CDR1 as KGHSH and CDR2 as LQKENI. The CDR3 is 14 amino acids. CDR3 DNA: TGTGCCAGCTCACCTAAGGCAGGGGTTAGTACCCAGTACTTC. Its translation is CASSPKAGVSTQYF.

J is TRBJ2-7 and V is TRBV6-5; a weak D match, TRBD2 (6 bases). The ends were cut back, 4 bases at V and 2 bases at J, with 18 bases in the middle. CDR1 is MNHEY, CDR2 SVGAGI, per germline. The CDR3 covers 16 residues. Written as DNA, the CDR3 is TGTGCCAGCAGTTCCGCGGGATGGGGGTCCGCCTACGAGCAGTACTTC. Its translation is CASSSAGWGSAYEQYF.

The DNA for the CDR3 is TGTGCCAGTACCCGGACAGGCAGGACCGGGGAGCTGTTTTTT. This encodes CASTRTGRTGELFF. V is TRBV19 and J is TRBJ2-2; TRBD1 aligns across 7 bases. V dropped 7 bases and J dropped 5; count of bases not matched to a gene: 7. The CDR3 is made up of 14 amino acids. CDR1 is LNHDA and CDR2 is SQIVND in the germline V gene (reference sequence).

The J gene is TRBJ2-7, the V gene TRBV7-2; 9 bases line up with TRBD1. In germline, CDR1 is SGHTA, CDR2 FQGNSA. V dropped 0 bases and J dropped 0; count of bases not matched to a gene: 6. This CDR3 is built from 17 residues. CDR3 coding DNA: TGTGCCAGCAGCTTAGCCTCCGGGACAGGGAGCTCCTACGAGCAGTACTTC. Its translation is CASSLASGTGSSYEQYF.

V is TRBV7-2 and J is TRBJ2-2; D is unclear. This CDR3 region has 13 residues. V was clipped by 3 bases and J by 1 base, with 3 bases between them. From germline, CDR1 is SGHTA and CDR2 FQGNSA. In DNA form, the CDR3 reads TGTGCCAGCAGCTTTCTGAACACCGGGGAGCTGTTTTTT. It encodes CASSFLNTGELFF.

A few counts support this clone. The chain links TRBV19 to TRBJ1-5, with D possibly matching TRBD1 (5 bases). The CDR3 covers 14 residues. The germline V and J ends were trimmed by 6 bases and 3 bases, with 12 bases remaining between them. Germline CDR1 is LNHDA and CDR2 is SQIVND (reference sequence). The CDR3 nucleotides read TGTGCCAGTAGCTCCTGGGGGGACAATCAGCCCCAGCATTTT. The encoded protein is CASSSWGDNQPQHF.

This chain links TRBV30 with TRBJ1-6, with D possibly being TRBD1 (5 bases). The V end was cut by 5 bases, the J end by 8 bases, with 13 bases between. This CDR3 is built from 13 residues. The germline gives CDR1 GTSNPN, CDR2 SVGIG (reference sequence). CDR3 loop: CAWGSWGDSPLHF. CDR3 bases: TGTGCCTGGGGCTCTTGGGGGGATTCACCCCTCCACTTT.

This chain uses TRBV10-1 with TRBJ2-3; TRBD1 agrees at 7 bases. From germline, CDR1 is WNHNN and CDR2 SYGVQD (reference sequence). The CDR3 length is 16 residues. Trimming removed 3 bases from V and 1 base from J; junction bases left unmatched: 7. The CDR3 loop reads CASSDRQGPGTDTQYF. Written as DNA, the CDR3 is TGCGCCAGCAGTGACAGACAGGGTCCGGGCACAGATACGCAGTATTTT.

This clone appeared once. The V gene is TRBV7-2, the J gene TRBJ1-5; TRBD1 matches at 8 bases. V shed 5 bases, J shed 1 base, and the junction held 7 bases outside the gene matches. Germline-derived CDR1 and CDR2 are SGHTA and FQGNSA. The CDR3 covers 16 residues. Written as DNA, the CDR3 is TGTGCCAGCAGCCCAGGGACAGGTGAGAGCAATCAGCCCCAGCATTTT. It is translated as CASSPGTGESNQPQHF.

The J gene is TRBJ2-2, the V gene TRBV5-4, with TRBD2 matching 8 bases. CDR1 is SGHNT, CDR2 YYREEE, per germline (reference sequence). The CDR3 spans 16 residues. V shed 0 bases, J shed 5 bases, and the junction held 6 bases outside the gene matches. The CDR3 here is CASSLEVAGRTGELFF. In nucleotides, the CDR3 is TGTGCCAGCAGCTTGGAGGTAGCGGGGCGGACCGGGGAGCTGTTTTTT. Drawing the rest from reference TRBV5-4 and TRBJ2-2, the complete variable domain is ETGVTQSPTHLIKTRGQQVTLRCSSQSGHNTVSWYQQALGQGPQFIFQYYREEENGRGNFPPRFSGLQFPNYSSELNVNALELDDSALYLCASSLEVAGRTGELFFGEGSRLTVL.

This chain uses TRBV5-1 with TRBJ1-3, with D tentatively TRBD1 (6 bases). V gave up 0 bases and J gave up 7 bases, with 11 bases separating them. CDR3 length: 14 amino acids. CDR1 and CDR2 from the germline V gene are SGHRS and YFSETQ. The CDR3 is CASSLDGGLNTIYF. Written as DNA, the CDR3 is TGCGCCAGCAGCTTGGACGGGGGGCTCAACACCATATATTTT.

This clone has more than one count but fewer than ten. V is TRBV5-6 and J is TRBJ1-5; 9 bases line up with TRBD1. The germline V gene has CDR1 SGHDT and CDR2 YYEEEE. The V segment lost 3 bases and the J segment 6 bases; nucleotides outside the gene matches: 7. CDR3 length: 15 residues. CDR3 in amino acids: CASSWGTGWTQPQHF. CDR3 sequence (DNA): TGTGCCAGCAGCTGGGGGACAGGGTGGACTCAGCCCCAGCATTTT.

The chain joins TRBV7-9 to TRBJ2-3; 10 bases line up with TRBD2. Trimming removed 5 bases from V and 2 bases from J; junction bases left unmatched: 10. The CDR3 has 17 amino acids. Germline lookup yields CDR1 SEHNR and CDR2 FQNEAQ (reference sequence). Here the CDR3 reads CASSIRTSGIPTDTQYF. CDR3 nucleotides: TGTGCCAGCAGCATTCGGACTAGCGGAATACCCACAGATACGCAGTATTTT.

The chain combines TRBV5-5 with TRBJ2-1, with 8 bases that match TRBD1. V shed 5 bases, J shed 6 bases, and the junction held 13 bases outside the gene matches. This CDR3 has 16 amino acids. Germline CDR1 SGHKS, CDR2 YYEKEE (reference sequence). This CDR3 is CASRPAGGASINEQFF. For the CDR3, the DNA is TGTGCCAGCAGGCCTGCAGGGGGCGCATCAATCAATGAGCAGTTCTTC. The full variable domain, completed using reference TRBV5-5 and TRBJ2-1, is DAGVTQSPTHLIKTRGQQVTLRCSPISGHKSVSWYQQVLGQGPQFIFQYYEKEERGRGNFPDRFSARQFPNYSSELNVNALLLGDSALYLCASRPAGGASINEQFFGPGTRLTVL.

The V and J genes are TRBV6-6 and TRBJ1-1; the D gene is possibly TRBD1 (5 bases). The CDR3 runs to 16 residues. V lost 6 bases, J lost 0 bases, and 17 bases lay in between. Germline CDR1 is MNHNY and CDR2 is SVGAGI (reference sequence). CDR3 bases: TGTGCCAGCAGACCGGGGGGAGGGACCCTGAACACTGAAGCTTTCTTT. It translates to CASRPGGGTLNTEAFF.